These 28 T cell receptor beta chains came from one sample sequenced in a study of CD8 T cells in ankylosing spondylitis. General observations from the study: Seven to nine highly homologous variants made up a TCR beta motif that seemed to typify ankylosing spondylitis blood.

Antigens of these TCRs are unknown. TCRdb passed the 5' RACE reads through MiXCR, listing each CDR3 protein once. The data hold about 440,000 distinct CDR3 sequences, with about a sixth observed a single time. The specimen sequenced was blood, either unsorted or a sorted T cell fraction (not recorded which). These receptors were obtained from a male donor with ankylosing spondylitis.

The J gene is TRBJ2-1, the V gene TRBV20-1; maybe TRBD1 (6 bases). The CDR3 contains 13 residues. Germline V CDR1 and CDR2: DFQATT, SNEGSKA (reference sequence). The germline V and J ends were trimmed by 4 bases and 1 base, with 8 bases remaining between them. CDR3 DNA sequence: TGCAGTGCTACTACAGGGTCCTACAATGAGCAGTTCTTC. It codes for CSATTGSYNEQFF.

The CDR3 protein is CASSPILGPAGDTQYF. The CDR3 bases are TGTGCCAGCTCACCTATTTTAGGACCCGCAGGGGATACGCAGTATTTT. The chain recombines TRBV18 with TRBJ2-3, with a possible D match to TRBD1 (5 bases). Germline assignment: CDR1 KGHSH and CDR2 LQKENI. The CDR3 length is 16 residues. V was pared by 3 bases and J by 6 bases, with 19 bases between. Full variable domain (remainder filled in from reference TRBV18 and TRBJ2-3): NAGVMQNPRHLVRRRGQEARLRCSPMKGHSHVYWYRQLPEEGLKFMVYLQKENIIDESGMPKERFSAEFPKEGPSILRIQQVVRGDSAAYFCASSPILGPAGDTQYFGPGTRLTVL.

In its sample, this clonotype was seen a few times. V usage is TRBV2 and J usage is TRBJ1-4; TRBD1 aligns across 8 bases. The germline gives CDR1 SNHLY, CDR2 FYNNEI. The J segment lost 3 bases and the V segment lost 6 bases, leaving 3 bases of the junction unmatched. This CDR3 has 14 residues. For the CDR3, the DNA is TGTGCCAGCAGGGCACAGGGGGCTAATGAAAAACTGTTTTTT. The encoded protein is CASRAQGANEKLFF.

This clonotype was detected ten times or more. This chain joins TRBV20-1 and TRBJ2-1, with D unclear. The CDR3 spans 16 residues. Looked up from germline, CDR1 is DFQATT and CDR2 is SNEGSKA (reference sequence). The germline V and J ends were trimmed by 2 bases and 3 bases, with 17 bases remaining between them. The CDR3 spells CSARTGRNSFYNEQFF. CDR3 nucleotides: TGCAGTGCTAGAACGGGCAGGAACAGCTTCTACAATGAGCAGTTCTTC.

Comment on this clonotype: A read error may account for a junction end that differs from germline. This chain links TRBV15 with TRBJ2-1, with D perhaps matching TRBD1 (5 bases). This CDR3 has 18 residues. Germline V gene lookup returns CDR1 LNHNV and CDR2 YYDKDF (reference sequence). CDR3 bases: TGTGCCACCAGCAGAGCTCCCCCTAGGGGCTTCGCCTACAGTGAGCAGTTCTTC. Protein product: CATSRAPPRGFAYSEQFF.

This clonotype was picked up many times. The rearrangement joins TRBV5-1 to TRBJ2-1; 8 bases line up with TRBD2. With 4 bases clipped from V and 2 bases from J, the junction kept 8 bases outside the gene matches. Germline V gives CDR1 SGHRS, CDR2 YFSETQ. This CDR3 has 16 amino acids. The chain's CDR3 is CASSGAIAGTYNEQFF. In DNA, the CDR3 is TGCGCCAGCAGCGGGGCGATAGCGGGGACCTACAATGAGCAGTTCTTC. The complete variable domain, with remaining parts taken from reference TRBV5-1 and TRBJ2-1, reads KAGVTQTPRYLIKTRGQQVTLSCSPISGHRSVSWYQQTPGQGLQFLFEYFSETQRNKGNFPGRFSGRQFSNSRSEMNVSTLELGDSALYLCASSGAIAGTYNEQFFGPGTRLTVL.

This chain connects TRBV24-1 to TRBJ1-1, with a tentative D call TRBD1 (6 bases). The CDR3 is 13 residues long. Germline CDR1 KGHDR, CDR2 SFDVKD. Trimming pared 2 bases from V and 5 bases from J, leaving 8 bases between. DNA for the CDR3: TGTGCCACCAGTGATTCAACAGGGACTGAAGCTTTCTTT. Translated, it gives CATSDSTGTEAFF.

This clonotype showed up just a few times. This chain connects TRBV20-1 to TRBJ2-3, with 8 bases identical to TRBD2. Losses at the gene ends were 4 bases for V and 3 bases for J; bases not matched to a gene: 3. The germline CDR1 and CDR2 sequences are DFQATT and SNEGSKA (reference sequence). The CDR3 length is 13 residues. This CDR3 reads CSAKLAGTDTQYF. CDR3 in DNA: TGCAGTGCTAAGTTAGCGGGGACAGATACGCAGTATTTT.

Only a few counts were recorded for this clonotype. This sequence joins TRBV6-1 and TRBJ2-5; a weak D match, TRBD1 (5 bases). CDR1 MNHNS and CDR2 SASEGT come from the germline V gene. The CDR3 loop spans 15 amino acids. The V and J ends lost 5 bases and 0 bases respectively, with 13 bases between them. In DNA, the CDR3 is TGTGCCAGCAGTACACCAGGGCAGTACCAAGAGACCCAGTACTTC. Its translation: CASSTPGQYQETQYF.

This clonotype was detected many times. This chain uses TRBV12-3 or TRBV12-4 with TRBJ2-2; the D gene is possibly TRBD1 (6 bases). V lost 5 bases to trimming and J lost 2 bases, with 12 bases between them. CDR3 length: 15 amino acids. CDR3 sequence: CASSQRQENTGELFF. The CDR3 bases are TGTGCCAGCAGTCAACGACAGGAAAACACCGGGGAGCTGTTTTTT.

The chain has TRBV11-1 and TRBJ2-6; D is tentatively TRBD1 or TRBD2 (6 bases each). Trimming took off 4 bases at V and 0 bases at J, with 16 bases between the two ends. CDR1 is SGHAT and CDR2 is FQDESV in the germline V gene (reference sequence). This CDR3 comprises 18 residues. Here the CDR3 reads CASSWVGGQTSGANVLTF. The CDR3 region has the DNA TGTGCCAGCAGCTGGGTCGGGGGACAAACCTCTGGGGCCAACGTCCTGACTTTC. Combining the CDR3 with reference TRBV11-1 and TRBJ2-6 gives the whole variable domain EAEVAQSPRYKITEKSQAVAFWCDPISGHATLYWYRQILGQGPELLVQFQDESVVDDSQLPKDRFSAERLKGVDSTLKIQPAELGDSAMYLCASSWVGGQTSGANVLTFGAGSRLTVL.

This clonotype was picked up a small number of times. Written as DNA, the CDR3 is TGTGCCAGCAGCTTAATCGGTGGACAGGGGCCTTATAGCAATCAGCCCCAGCATTTT. The encoded protein is CASSLIGGQGPYSNQPQHF. The chain employs TRBV11-2 and TRBJ1-5; the match to TRBD1 covers 9 bases. J gave up 0 bases and V 2 bases, and 11 bases lay outside the gene matches. Germline V gene lookup returns CDR1 SGHAT and CDR2 FQNNGV. The CDR3 is 19 residues long.

The rearrangement joins TRBV24-1 to TRBJ2-1; 10 bases agree with TRBD2. Germline V CDR1 and CDR2: KGHDR, SFDVKD. This CDR3 has 15 residues. After removal of 4 bases from V and 7 bases from J, the junction contained 6 bases not matched to a gene. The CDR3 bases are TGTGCCACCAGTGACCCGGCTAGCGGGGGTAATGAGCAGTTCTTC. This encodes CATSDPASGGNEQFF.

The gene calls are TRBV2 and TRBJ1-5, with TRBD1 matching 7 bases. CDR3 length equals 15 residues. Germline CDR1 reads SNHLY; CDR2 reads FYNNEI. Trimming cost V 6 bases and J 3 bases; bases outside gene matches: 8. This CDR3 reads CASRQPGQSNQPQHF. CDR3 sequence (DNA): TGTGCCAGCAGGCAACCGGGACAGTCCAATCAGCCCCAGCATTTT.

The chain links TRBV6-5 to TRBJ1-5, with 8 bases identical to TRBD1. This CDR3 contains 16 residues. Germline CDR1 reads MNHEY; CDR2 reads SVGAGI. With V trimmed by 4 bases and J by 1 base, 6 bases remained unmatched. CDR3 sequence reads: CASSSNYRGSNQPQHF. The DNA for the CDR3 is TGTGCCAGCAGTTCCAACTACAGGGGGAGCAATCAGCCCCAGCATTTT.

This clonotype was counted between two and nine times. The chain combines TRBV25-1 with TRBJ1-2, with 8 bases lining up with TRBD1. Germline assignment: CDR1 MGHDK and CDR2 SYGVNS. The CDR3 loop spans 13 amino acids. Losses at the gene ends were 5 bases for V and 3 bases for J; bases not matched to a gene: 2. Here the CDR3 reads CASSIQGDYGYTF. The CDR3 DNA reads TGTGCCAGCAGTATACAGGGGGACTATGGCTACACCTTC.

The sample holds a few counts of this clonotype. V is TRBV7-2 and J is TRBJ2-2; unclear D gene. CDR1 is SGHTA, CDR2 FQGNSA, per germline. CDR3 length equals 16 residues. Trimming left V 4 bases short and J 2 bases short, with 14 bases between. The CDR3 region is CASSSYPWRNTGELFF. The DNA for the CDR3 is TGTGCCAGCAGCTCGTACCCATGGAGAAACACCGGGGAGCTGTTTTTT.

This clonotype was detected a few times. This sequence joins TRBV28 and TRBJ2-7; 8 bases are shared with TRBD2. The V segment lost 6 bases and the J segment 2 bases; nucleotides outside the gene matches: 15. Germline V gene data show CDR1 as MDHEN and CDR2 as SYDVKM. There are 17 residues in the CDR3. The CDR3 DNA sequence: TGTGCCAGCAGCCTAGGTCCCATTAGCGGGACCACCTACGAGCAGTACTTC. Residues: CASSLGPISGTTYEQYF.

The chain uses TRBV7-8 and TRBJ2-3; D possibly corresponds to TRBD2 (5 bases). The CDR3 runs to 13 residues. The V end lost 7 bases, the J end lost 6 bases, and 14 bases lay between the germline ends. Germline loops: CDR1 SGHVS, CDR2 FQNEAQ. The CDR3 loop reads CASIADSRDTQYF. CDR3 in DNA: TGTGCCAGCATCGCGGACTCTCGGGATACGCAGTATTTT.

The V gene is TRBV9, the J gene TRBJ2-5, with D unclear. V was shortened by 0 bases and J by 3 bases, with 6 bases between the two germline ends. Germline CDR1 reads SGDLS; CDR2 reads YYNGEE. The length of the CDR3 is 13 residues. For the CDR3, the DNA is TGTGCCAGCAGCGTAGGTATAGAAGAGACCCAGTACTTC. This translates into CASSVGIEETQYF.

This sequence joins TRBV4-2 and TRBJ1-2; no definite D call. The ends were cut back, 0 bases at V and 5 bases at J, with 10 bases in the middle. The V gene's germline CDR1 is LGHNA and CDR2 YNFKEQ. This CDR3 is built from 14 residues. CDR3 DNA sequence: TGTGCCAGCAGCCAAGAGGTAACGGAATATGGCTACACCTTC. Translated, it gives CASSQEVTEYGYTF.

The V gene is TRBV20-1, the J gene TRBJ2-7; 11 positions match TRBD2. The CDR3 spans 13 residues. V lost 4 bases to trimming and J lost 4 bases; unmatched junction nucleotides: 3. Germline V gives CDR1 DFQATT, CDR2 SNEGSKA (reference sequence). The CDR3 sequence: CSATGLADYEQYF. Written as DNA, the CDR3 is TGCAGTGCTACGGGACTAGCGGATTACGAGCAGTACTTC.

This clonotype is a singleton in its sample. The junction and the germline gene differ at one end; a read error may be behind it. This chain connects TRBV6-1 to TRBJ1-1; D perhaps matches TRBD1 (5 bases). The length of the CDR3 is 13 residues. Germline CDR1 MNHNS, CDR2 SASEGT. CDR3 sequence (DNA): TGTGCCAGCGGGGGAAAAAGGAACACTGAAACTTTCTTT. Amino acids: CASGGKRNTETFF.

The V and J genes are TRBV20-1 and TRBJ2-2, with TRBD1 matching 7 bases. The CDR3 covers 14 residues. V trimming: 5 bases; J trimming: 2 bases; junction bases outside the gene matches: 5. Germline loops: CDR1 DFQATT, CDR2 SNEGSKA (reference sequence). The CDR3 DNA follows: TGCAGTGCTGCCGGGACAGTAAACACCGGGGAGCTGTTTTTT. The encoded protein is CSAAGTVNTGELFF.

This clonotype has just a few counts. The chain couples TRBV11-2 to TRBJ2-1; 12 nucleotides line up with TRBD2. The CDR3 is 18 amino acids. The V and J ends lost 3 bases and 9 bases, in that order; junction bases with no gene match: 15. Germline V gene lookup returns CDR1 SGHAT and CDR2 FQNNGV. The CDR3 loop is CASSFPPYSSGGVGEQFF. The CDR3 DNA sequence: TGTGCCAGCAGCTTTCCCCCTTACTCTAGCGGGGGGGTCGGTGAGCAGTTCTTC.

V gene TRBV20-1 combines with J gene TRBJ2-7; a possible D gene is TRBD1 (5 bases). CDR3 length: 13 residues. The V gene lost 8 bases and the J gene lost 1 base, with 15 bases spanning the gap. The germline gives CDR1 DFQATT, CDR2 SNEGSKA (reference sequence). The CDR3 here is CSLRGISSYEQYF. The CDR3 DNA follows: TGCAGTTTAAGGGGCATTAGTTCCTACGAGCAGTACTTC.

The CDR3 is CASSPSSGLGSGNTIYF. DNA of the CDR3: TGCGCCAGCAGCCCTTCCTCGGGGTTAGGCTCTGGAAACACCATATATTTT. The genes are TRBV5-1 and TRBJ1-3; no clear D. The CDR3 is made up of 17 amino acids. V was pared by 4 bases and J by 0 bases, with 17 bases between. CDR1 SGHRS and CDR2 YFSETQ come from the germline V gene.

The chain combines TRBV30 with TRBJ1-1; tentative D call: TRBD1 (5 bases). V was cut by 2 bases and J by 1 base, with 8 bases left in between. Germline CDR1 and CDR2: GTSNPN and SVGIG (reference sequence). CDR3 length: 13 amino acids. The DNA for the CDR3 is TGTGCCTGGAGTTATGGGACGAACACTGAAGCTTTCTTT. This gives the protein CAWSYGTNTEAFF.